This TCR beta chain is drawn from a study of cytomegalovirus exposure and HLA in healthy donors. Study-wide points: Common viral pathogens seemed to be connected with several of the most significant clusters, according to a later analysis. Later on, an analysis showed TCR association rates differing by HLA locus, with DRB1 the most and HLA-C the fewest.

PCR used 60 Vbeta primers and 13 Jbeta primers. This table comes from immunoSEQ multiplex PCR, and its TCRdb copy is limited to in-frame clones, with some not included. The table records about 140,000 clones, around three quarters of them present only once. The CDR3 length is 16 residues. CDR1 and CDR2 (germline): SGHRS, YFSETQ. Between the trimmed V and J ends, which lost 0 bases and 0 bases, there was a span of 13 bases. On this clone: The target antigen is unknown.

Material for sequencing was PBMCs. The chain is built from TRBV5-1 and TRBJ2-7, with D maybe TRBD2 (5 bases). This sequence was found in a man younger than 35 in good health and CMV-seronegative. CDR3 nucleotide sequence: TGCGCCAGCAGCTTGGGGGAGACGGGGTCCTCCTACGAGCAGTACTTC. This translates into CASSLGETGSSYEQYF.